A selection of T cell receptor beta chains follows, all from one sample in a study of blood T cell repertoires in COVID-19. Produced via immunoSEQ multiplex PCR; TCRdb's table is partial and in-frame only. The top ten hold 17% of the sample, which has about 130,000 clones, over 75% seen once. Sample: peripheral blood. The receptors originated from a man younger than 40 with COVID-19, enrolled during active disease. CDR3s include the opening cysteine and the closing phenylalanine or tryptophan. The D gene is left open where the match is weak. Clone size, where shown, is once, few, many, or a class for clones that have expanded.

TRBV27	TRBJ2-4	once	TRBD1	TGTGCCAGCAGTCTACAGGGGGGACACGCCAAAAACATTCAGTACTTC	CASSLQGGHAKNIQYF
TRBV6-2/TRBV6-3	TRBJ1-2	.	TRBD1	TGTGCCAGCAGTACACAGGGGGCTGGCTACACCTTC	CASSTQGAGYTF
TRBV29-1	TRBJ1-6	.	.	TGCAGCGTAGGCGAGGCAGGGAAGGGGACCCTCCACTTT	CSVGEAGKGTLHF
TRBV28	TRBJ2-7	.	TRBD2	TGTGCCAGCAAGATGGCGGGGGATTACGAGCAGTACTTC	CASKMAGDYEQYF
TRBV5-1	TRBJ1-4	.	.	TGCGCCAGCAGCTCAAAGACGGGAGATAATGAAAAACTGTTTTTT	CASSSKTGDNEKLFF
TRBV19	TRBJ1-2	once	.	TGTGCCAGTAGTGAGCGCGGGACCCATCATGGCTACACCTTC	CASSERGTHHGYTF
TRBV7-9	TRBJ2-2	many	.	TGTGCCAGCAGCTTTTCTAGCGTTGCCGGGGAGCTGTTTTTT	CASSFSSVAGELFF
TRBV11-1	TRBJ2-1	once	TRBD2	TGTGCCAGCAGCTTAAGGGAGGGTATGGTTGAGCAGTTCTTC	CASSLREGMVEQFF
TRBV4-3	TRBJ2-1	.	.	TGCGCCAGCAGCCAAGATCTGGCAGGGCACAATGAGCAGTTCTTC	CASSQDLAGHNEQFF
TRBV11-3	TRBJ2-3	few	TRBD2	TGTGCCAGCAGCTCCCTAGCGGGGTCGTACACAGATACGCAGTATTTT	CASSSLAGSYTDTQYF
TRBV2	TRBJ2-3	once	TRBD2	TGTGCCAGCAAGTTCGGGGGGGCAACAGATACGCAGTATTTT	CASKFGGATDTQYF
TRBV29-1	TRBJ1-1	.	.	TGCAGCGTAGGGACACTCCACACTGAAGCTTTCTTT	CSVGTLHTEAFF
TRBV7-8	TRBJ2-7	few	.	TGTGCCAGCAGCCGGGCAGTCTCCTACGAGCAGTACTTC	CASSRAVSYEQYF
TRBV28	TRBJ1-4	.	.	TGTGCCAGCAGTTTATGGAACTTCGGTGCAACTAATGAAAAACTGTTTTTT	CASSLWNFGATNEKLFF
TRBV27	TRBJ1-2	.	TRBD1	TGTGCCACTACCGGGACAGGGGGAGGCTACACCTTC	CATTGTGGGYTF
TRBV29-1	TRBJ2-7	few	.	TGCAGCGTTGTAGAGGACTCTTTTAACGAGCAGTACTTC	CSVVEDSFNEQYF
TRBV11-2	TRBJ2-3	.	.	TGTGCCAGCAGCTCCCAAGGGGTCAGCACAGATACGCAGTATTTT	CASSSQGVSTDTQYF
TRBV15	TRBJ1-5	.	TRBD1	TGTGCCACCAGGGGACAGGCTAGCAATCAGCCCCAGCATTTT	CATRGQASNQPQHF
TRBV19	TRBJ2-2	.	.	TGTGCCAGCACCCAGGGGTTGGAGTACACCGGGGAGCTGTTTTTT	CASTQGLEYTGELFF
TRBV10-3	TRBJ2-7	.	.	TGTGCCATCAGTGTGGACAGCTCCTACGAGCAGTACTTC	CAISVDSSYEQYF
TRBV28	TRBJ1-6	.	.	TGTGCCAGCAGTTTTGGGTACAGGGATAATTCACCCCTCCACTTT	CASSFGYRDNSPLHF
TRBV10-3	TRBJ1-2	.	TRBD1	TGTGCCATCAGCGGACAGGGGCAGAATTATGGCTACACCTTC	CAISGQGQNYGYTF
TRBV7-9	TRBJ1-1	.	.	TGTGCCAGCAGCTCCAAGACAGGTTATGAAGCTTTCTTT	CASSSKTGYEAFF
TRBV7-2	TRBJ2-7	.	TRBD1	TGTGCCAGCAGCTTCGCGGGACAGGGGGCGACCTACGAGCAGTACTTC	CASSFAGQGATYEQYF
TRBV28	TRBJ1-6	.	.	TGTGCCAGCAGTACAGATAGCTCCTATAATTCACCCCTCCACTTT	CASSTDSSYNSPLHF
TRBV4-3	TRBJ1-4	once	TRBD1	TGCGCCAGCAGCCAAGAAGGGACAGGACAAGAAAAACTGTTTTTT	CASSQEGTGQEKLFF
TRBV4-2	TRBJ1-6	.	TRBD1	TGTGCCAGCAGCCAAAGGGAATCCGGGACAGGGAATTCACCCCTCCACTTT	CASSQRESGTGNSPLHF
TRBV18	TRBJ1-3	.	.	TGTGCCAGCTCACCCGATCTAAGGGGCCAAGGAAACACCATATATTTT	CASSPDLRGQGNTIYF
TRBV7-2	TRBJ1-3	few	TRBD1	TGTGCCAGCAGCTTAGCTTCTCCGGGACAGGGGATGTTGGGTCCAAACACCATATATTTT	CASSLASPGQGMLGPNTIYF
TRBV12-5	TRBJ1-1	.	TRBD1	TGTGCTAGTGCCCTGGACAGGGGGGACACTGAAGCTTTCTTT	CASALDRGDTEAFF
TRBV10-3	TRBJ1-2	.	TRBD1	TGTGCCATCAGTGACCTGGGACAGATCGGCTACACCTTC	CAISDLGQIGYTF
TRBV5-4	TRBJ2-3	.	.	TGTGCCAGCAGCTCGATGAGCAGCACAGATACGCAGTATTTT	CASSSMSSTDTQYF
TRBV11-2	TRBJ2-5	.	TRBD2	TGTGCCAGCAGCTTTGGCCGGGAGGCACAACAAGAGACCCAGTACTTC	CASSFGREAQQETQYF
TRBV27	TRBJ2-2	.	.	TGTGCCAGCAGTTTACCCGCCTTCGGCACCGGGGAGCTGTTTTTT	CASSLPAFGTGELFF
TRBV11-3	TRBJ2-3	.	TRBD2	TGTGCCAGCAGCTTAGGGCTAGCGGCAACTAGCACAGATACGCAGTATTTT	CASSLGLAATSTDTQYF
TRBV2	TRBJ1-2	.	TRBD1	TGTGCCAGCAGGGGGCGGACAGGGAGCAAGGGGGCCAACTATGGCTACACCTTC	CASRGRTGSKGANYGYTF
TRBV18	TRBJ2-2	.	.	TGTGCCAGCTCAGACCGGGCGGGATTAACCACCGGGGAGCTGTTTTTT	CASSDRAGLTTGELFF
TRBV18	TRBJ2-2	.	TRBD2	TGTGCCAGCTCACCCACTAGCGCTAACACCGGGGAGCTGTTTTTT	CASSPTSANTGELFF
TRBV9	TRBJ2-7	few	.	TGTGCCAGCAGCGTAGGGACAGGGAGGGCCTACGAGCAGTACTTC	CASSVGTGRAYEQYF
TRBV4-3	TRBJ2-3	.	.	TGCGCCAGCAGCCAAGGAAGGGAGCGGACAGATACGCAGTATTTT	CASSQGRERTDTQYF
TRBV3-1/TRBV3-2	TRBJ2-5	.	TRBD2	TGTGCCAGCAGCCAGCGACTAGCGGGAGGGTTGGGAGAGACCCAGTACTTC	CASSQRLAGGLGETQYF
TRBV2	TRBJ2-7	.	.	TGTGCCAGCGGGGGCCAGGGGATCGAGCAGTACTTC	CASGGQGIEQYF
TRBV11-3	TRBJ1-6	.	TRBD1	TGTGCCAGCAGCTTAGATCCGGACAGGTCGAATTCACCCCTCCACTTT	CASSLDPDRSNSPLHF
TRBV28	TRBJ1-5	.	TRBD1	TGTGCCAGCAGTTTCAGGGGGGCGGGCGGTCAGCCCCAGCATTTT	CASSFRGAGGQPQHF
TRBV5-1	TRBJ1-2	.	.	TGCGCCAGCAGCTTTGGCAGGGGCTATGGCTACACCTTC	CASSFGRGYGYTF
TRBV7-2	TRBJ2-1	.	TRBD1	TGTGCCAGCAGCACGGGAGCAGGGGGCGCTTACAATGAGCAGTTCTTC	CASSTGAGGAYNEQFF